The rows below give T cell receptor beta chains drawn from one sample of a study of radiotherapy plus CTLA-4 blockade in lung cancer. Libraries were prepared by immunoSEQ multiplex PCR; TCRdb keeps only in-frame clonotypes and omits some of them. The repertoire consists of 65,000 to 85,000 clones, with 65% to 85% occurring once and the leading ten covering roughly 15%. The specimen was peripheral blood, collected from a patient treated with radiotherapy plus ipilimumab. Source of these receptors: a human donor with non-small cell lung cancer whose response to radiotherapy plus ipilimumab could not be evaluated. Some clones in this sample may be carry-over from other donors' samples. Each CDR3 is given with its conserved first and last residue. The order of the fields is D gene, V gene, J gene, clone size, CDR3 DNA, CDR3 protein. A D gene is named only where the DNA matches it firmly. Some rows mark clone size as missing; the rest say once, few, many or name a class of expanded clone.

-	TRBV7-9	TRBJ1-1	-	TGTGCCAGCAGCTTAGGGACAGCGGGGACTGAAGCTTTCTTT	CASSLGTAGTEAFF
TRBD1	TRBV5-1	TRBJ1-1	-	TGCGCCAGCAGCCCACCCGGGACAGGTGCGAACACTGAAGCTTTCTTT	CASSPPGTGANTEAFF
TRBD1	TRBV6-6	TRBJ1-5	-	TGTGCCAGCAGTTACGCACTGGGACAGGTCGGACAGCCCCAGCATTTT	CASSYALGQVGQPQHF
TRBD1	TRBV10-3	TRBJ1-5	-	TGTGCCATCAGTGACCAAGGGGGCGGGAGCAATCAGCCCCAGCATTTT	CAISDQGGGSNQPQHF
-	TRBV14	TRBJ2-1	few	TGTGCCAGCAGACGGACGGACAGCTCCTACAATGAGCAGTTCTTC	CASRRTDSSYNEQFF
TRBD2	TRBV7-2	TRBJ2-3	few	TGTGCCAGCAGCTTAGCGGGTAGCGGGAGCACAGATACGCAGTATTTT	CASSLAGSGSTDTQYF
-	TRBV9	TRBJ1-6	once	TGTGCCAGCAGCGTAGGGGGGGTGCCCAATTCACCCCTCCACTTT	CASSVGGVPNSPLHF
TRBD1	TRBV7-9	TRBJ1-6	-	TGTGCCAGCAGCCGATCTGACAGGGGGCGGTCACCCCTCCACTTT	CASSRSDRGRSPLHF
-	TRBV25-1	TRBJ1-1	-	TGTGCCAGCTGTGTAAACACTGAAGCTTTCTTT	CASCVNTEAFF
TRBD2	TRBV7-2	TRBJ2-7	-	TGTGCCAGCAGCTTATCTAGCGGGGGTGGTCTTTCCTACGAGCAGTACTTC	CASSLSSGGGLSYEQYF
TRBD2	TRBV27	TRBJ2-1	-	TGTGCCAGCAGTTGGACTAGCTCATACAATGAGCAGTTCTTC	CASSWTSSYNEQFF
-	TRBV2	TRBJ1-1	-	TGTGCCAGCAGTGAAGCGCGGGGGGCAGGAGCTTTCTTT	CASSEARGAGAFF
-	TRBV18	TRBJ2-1	-	TGTGCCAGCTCACCGACAGTGATCTCCTACAATGAGCAGTTCTTC	CASSPTVISYNEQFF
TRBD2	TRBV19	TRBJ2-2	-	TGTGCCAGTACCCCCTCGGGGGGGCTAATCGGGGAGCTGTTTTTT	CASTPSGGLIGELFF
TRBD2	TRBV9	TRBJ2-1	few	TGTGCCAGCAGCGTAGGAGGCGGGGGGGCAAATGAGCAGTTCTTC	CASSVGGGGANEQFF
TRBD1	TRBV19	TRBJ1-1	-	TGTGCCAGTAGTATAGTAAGGGGGACAGGACGGGGTGAAGCTTTCTTT	CASSIVRGTGRGEAFF
-	TRBV28	TRBJ1-5	-	TGTGCCAGCAGCTATACAGGGAAAGCCGATCAGCCCCAGCATTTT	CASSYTGKADQPQHF
TRBD2	TRBV5-8	TRBJ2-7	-	TGTGCCAGCAGCTTTTGGGGGGGGGTCGATGAGCAGTACTTC	CASSFWGGVDEQYF
-	TRBV6-1	TRBJ1-1	-	TGTGCCAGCAATGAGCAGCGCCCCGACACTGAAGCTTTCTTT	CASNEQRPDTEAFF
-	TRBV6-5	TRBJ2-7	-	TGTGCCAGCAGCAACTCACGTTCCCTGTATAAGGAGCAGTACTTC	CASSNSRSLYKEQYF
TRBD1	TRBV13	TRBJ2-3	few	TGTGCCAGCAGCCCACAGGGGGCAAGCACAGATACGCAGTATTTT	CASSPQGASTDTQYF
-	TRBV6-5	TRBJ1-1	-	TGTGCCAGCAGTGGAGGAGGTCTGGCTGAAGCTTTCTTT	CASSGGGLAEAFF
-	TRBV21-1	TRBJ1-5	-	TGTGCCAGCAGCAAGGCCGTGCCCAATCAGCCCCAGCATTTT	CASSKAVPNQPQHF
-	TRBV5-1	TRBJ1-1	-	TGCGCCAGCAGCTTGGCCTGGAACACTGAAGCTTTCTTT	CASSLAWNTEAFF
TRBD1	TRBV6-6	TRBJ1-2	once	TGTGCCAGCAGTCGGAGACAGGGGGCACACTATGGCTACACCTTC	CASSRRQGAHYGYTF
TRBD2	TRBV5-1	TRBJ2-3	-	TGCGCCAGCAGCTTCGGTAGAAGCGGGGGGGCAGATACGCAGTATTTT	CASSFGRSGGADTQYF
-	TRBV18	TRBJ1-1	-	TGTGCCAGCTCACCACAGCTGGGCGTGAACACTGAAGCTTTCTTT	CASSPQLGVNTEAFF
-	TRBV4-1	TRBJ2-4	few	TGCGCCAGCAGCCAAGTAGTAGGGGTGGCCCCCAAAAACATTCAGTACTTC	CASSQVVGVAPKNIQYF
-	TRBV18	TRBJ2-5	-	TGTGCCAGCTCAGAGTACCAAGAGACCCAGTACTTC	CASSEYQETQYF
-	TRBV4-3	TRBJ1-1	-	TGCGCCAGCAGCCTCTATCTGAACACTGAAGCTTTCTTT	CASSLYLNTEAFF
-	TRBV21-1	TRBJ2-7	-	TGTGCCAGCAGCAAAAAAGCGGGGGATGCCTACGAGCAGTACTTC	CASSKKAGDAYEQYF
TRBD1	TRBV18	TRBJ2-5	-	TGTGCCAGCTCATTGGGACAGTCGGAGACCCAGTACTTC	CASSLGQSETQYF
TRBD1	TRBV5-1	TRBJ1-1	-	TGCGCCAGCAGCTCAAGAGGGGGGACAGGGGAAGCTTTCTTT	CASSSRGGTGEAFF
TRBD1	TRBV7-6	TRBJ1-1	-	TGTGCCAGCAGCTTTACAGGGGGCACTGAAGCTTTCTTT	CASSFTGGTEAFF
-	TRBV4-1	TRBJ2-1	-	TGCGCCAGCAGCCAAGATCGGTGGAGGCAGTTCTTC	CASSQDRWRQFF
TRBD1	TRBV28	TRBJ1-2	-	TGTGCCAGCAGTTTGAACAGGGGCGCCGGAGACTATGGCTACACCTTC	CASSLNRGAGDYGYTF
-	TRBV5-1	TRBJ1-6	-	TGCGCCAGCAGCTTCCGGGGGAGCTCCTATAATTCACCCCTCCACTTT	CASSFRGSSYNSPLHF
-	TRBV27	TRBJ1-2	few	TGTGCCAGCAGTGAAAGGGGGACCTCCAAGAAAGGCTACACCTTC	CASSERGTSKKGYTF
TRBD1	TRBV4-1	TRBJ1-5	-	TGCGCCAGCAGACCAGACAGGGGAGGCAATCAGCCCCAGCATTTT	CASRPDRGGNQPQHF
TRBD2	TRBV4-2	TRBJ2-1	-	TGTGCCAGAAGCCAAGTCCGCGGGGGCTCCTACAATGAGCAGTTCTTC	CARSQVRGGSYNEQFF
-	TRBV27	TRBJ2-2	once	TGTGCCAGCAGGACACGACACACAGGGAGACAAGCCGGGGAGCTGTTTTTT	CASRTRHTGRQAGELFF
-	TRBV11-1	TRBJ2-7	-	TGTGCCAGCAGCCCGGGACACTCAGGGCGGGAGCAGTACTTC	CASSPGHSGREQYF
TRBD1	TRBV4-3	TRBJ1-2	few	TGCGCCAGCAGCCAAGTTTTAGGGGGCCGTGGCTACACCTTC	CASSQVLGGRGYTF
-	TRBV18	TRBJ1-6	-	TGTGCCAGCTCACCGCCGGGAGGCAATTCACCCCTCCACTTT	CASSPPGGNSPLHF
TRBD1	TRBV9	TRBJ2-7	-	TGTGCCAGCAGCACCGGACAGGGGAGCTCCTACGAGCAGTACTTC	CASSTGQGSSYEQYF